Each of the 17 T cell receptor beta chains below was sequenced from the same sample in a study of response to subunit inactivated influenza vaccine. Each CDR3 protein gets one entry after TCRdb re-called the RT-PCR reads with MiXCR. The table has approximately 200,000 distinct CDR3 sequences, over 13% seen once; the top ten hold roughly 25%. The sequenced sample was CD8+ T cells sorted from PBMCs, obtained around 5 days after vaccination. The receptor set was obtained from a man aged 50-59 years who received an inactivated influenza vaccine.

CDR3 region: CASSRTRGYEQFF. The DNA for the CDR3 is TGTGCCAGCAGCAGGACCCGAGGGTATGAGCAGTTCTTC. This chain connects TRBV13 to TRBJ2-1; TRBD2 might be the D (5 bases). The germline V gene encodes CDR1 PRHDT and CDR2 FYEKMQ (reference sequence). V lost 5 bases and J lost 8, with 13 bases in between. CDR3 size: 13 residues.

The table lists this clonotype with many counts. The gene calls are TRBV28 and TRBJ2-5; 9 positions match TRBD1. Trimming cost V 6 bases and J 2 bases; bases outside gene matches: 4. Germline assignment: CDR1 MDHEN and CDR2 SYDVKM. The CDR3 is made up of 14 amino acids. CDR3 sequence: CASSLGQGQETQYF. The CDR3 region has the DNA TGTGCCAGCAGCCTCGGACAGGGGCAAGAGACCCAGTACTTC.

This clonotype was recorded a few times. This chain connects TRBV11-2 to TRBJ2-7; tentatively, D is TRBD1 (5 bases). The germline V gene has CDR1 SGHAT and CDR2 FQNNGV. The CDR3 runs 14 residues. Trimming removed 4 bases at V and 3 bases at J, with 13 bases between. CDR3 region: CASSSMRQGYEQYF. Here the CDR3 DNA reads TGTGCCAGCAGCTCCATGAGGCAGGGCTACGAGCAGTACTTC.

The gene calls are TRBV20-1 and TRBJ1-2, with D unclear. Germline V gene lookup returns CDR1 DFQATT and CDR2 SNEGSKA (reference sequence). The CDR3 extends over 14 amino acids. The V end was cut by 3 bases, the J end by 2 bases, with 13 bases between. CDR3 loop: CSASGPRTNYGYTF. Here the CDR3 DNA reads TGCAGTGCTAGTGGTCCCAGGACCAACTATGGCTACACCTTC.

This clonotype was counted between two and nine times. The chain recombines TRBV4-2 with TRBJ1-1; maybe TRBD1 (5 bases). Deletions cut 3 bases from V and 0 bases from J, with 17 bases between. The CDR3 spans 17 residues. Germline assignment: CDR1 LGHNA and CDR2 YNFKEQ. CDR3 DNA: TGTGCCAGCAGCCACAATAGGGACGTGTTCATGAACACTGAAGCTTTCTTT. Translated: CASSHNRDVFMNTEAFF.

The gene calls are TRBV12-3 or TRBV12-4 and TRBJ2-1; D unclear. Trimming shortened V by 4 bases and J by 3 bases, and 7 bases separated the two germline ends. CDR3 size: 13 residues. CDR3 sequence (DNA): TGTGCCAGCAGTTGGCGGCTCTACAATGAGCAGTTCTTC. Translated: CASSWRLYNEQFF.

This clonotype was observed a few times. J is TRBJ2-7 and V is TRBV4-1; TRBD1 matches 7 bases. The CDR3 loop spans 15 amino acids. Germline loops: CDR1 MGHRA, CDR2 YSYEKL. J was trimmed by 3 bases and V by 5 bases; bases with no gene match: 10. The CDR3 DNA sequence: TGCGCCAGCAGCGAGAACGGGGACAGCCTCTACGAGCAGTACTTC. Amino acid sequence: CASSENGDSLYEQYF.

In nucleotides, the CDR3 is TGTGCCAGCAGGGAGCAGGGAGAGAGCTCCTACAATGAGCAGTTCTTC. Translated, it gives CASREQGESSYNEQFF. The rearrangement links TRBV6-2 or TRBV6-3 to TRBJ2-1; D is possibly TRBD1 or TRBD2 (5 bases each). CDR1 MNHEY and CDR2 SVGEGT come from the germline V gene. There are 16 residues in the CDR3. V shed 6 bases and J shed 0 bases, with 15 bases lying between them.

In this sample, this clonotype turned up many times. DNA for the CDR3: TGCGCCAGCAGCCAAGACAGTTCACCCACTGAAGCTTTCTTT. Its protein product is CASSQDSSPTEAFF. J is TRBJ1-1 and V is TRBV4-3; no firm D call. The CDR3 runs 14 residues. V was clipped by 0 bases and J by 4 bases, with 9 bases between them. Germline CDR1 and CDR2: LGHNA and YSLEER.

This clonotype was seen repeatedly, ten times or more. The rearrangement joins TRBV25-1 to TRBJ2-2; perhaps D is TRBD1 or TRBD2 (6 bases each). Germline lookup yields CDR1 MGHDK and CDR2 SYGVNS. V shed 8 bases and J shed 2 bases, with 24 bases lying between them. The CDR3 is 18 residues long. The CDR3 loop reads CASWGVRVGGLNTGELFF. CDR3 coding DNA: TGTGCCAGCTGGGGGGTTCGGGTAGGGGGACTTAACACCGGGGAGCTGTTTTTT.

This clonotype was observed a few times. This sequence joins TRBV6-1 and TRBJ1-6, with D possibly TRBD1 on 6 matching bases. Germline V gene data show CDR1 as MNHNS and CDR2 as SASEGT. The CDR3 spans 13 residues. V was shortened by 4 bases and J by 9 bases, with 10 bases between the two germline ends. In nucleotides, the CDR3 is TGTGCCAGCAGTGGGGAGGACAGTTCACCCCTCCACTTT. Translating gives CASSGEDSSPLHF.

This clonotype was seen a few times. This chain connects TRBV2 to TRBJ2-1; D remains ambiguous. Germline V gene data show CDR1 as SNHLY and CDR2 as FYNNEI. This CDR3 has 15 residues. V lost 2 bases and J lost 0, with 8 bases in between. CDR3 in amino acids: CASSESQSSYNEQFF. The CDR3 DNA sequence: TGTGCCAGCAGTGAAAGCCAGAGCTCCTACAATGAGCAGTTCTTC.

This clonotype was picked up a small number of times. The chain recombines TRBV29-1 with TRBJ2-7, with D uncertain. The V and J ends lost 4 bases and 2 bases respectively, with 12 bases between them. The CDR3 sequence is 13 residues long. Germline V CDR1 and CDR2: SQVTM, ANQGSEA. The CDR3 sequence: CSVGGVSAYEQYF. CDR3 bases: TGCAGCGTTGGCGGTGTCTCGGCCTACGAGCAGTACTTC.

This clonotype was seen a few times. V gene TRBV5-1 combines with J gene TRBJ2-2, with D uncertain. Germline V CDR1 and CDR2: SGHRS, YFSETQ. The CDR3 covers 14 residues. The V gene lost 6 bases and the J gene lost 0 bases, with 9 bases spanning the gap. CDR3 in DNA: TGCGCCAGCATGGAGACCCCGAACACCGGGGAGCTGTTTTTT. Its translation: CASMETPNTGELFF. The whole variable domain, filled in from reference TRBV5-1 and TRBJ2-2, reads KAGVTQTPRYLIKTRGQQVTLSCSPISGHRSVSWYQQTPGQGLQFLFEYFSETQRNKGNFPGRFSGRQFSNSRSEMNVSTLELGDSALYLCASMETPNTGELFFGEGSRLTVL.

The rearrangement links TRBV6-2 or TRBV6-3 to TRBJ2-3; D unclear. This CDR3 contains 13 residues. The germline CDR1 and CDR2 sequences are MNHEY and SVGEGT. The V end lost 2 bases, the J end lost 3 bases, and 6 bases lay between the germline ends. The DNA for the CDR3 is TGTGCCAGCAGTTACGCCGGAACAGATACGCAGTATTTT. Its protein is CASSYAGTDTQYF.

This clonotype showed up just a few times. The gene calls are TRBV29-1 and TRBJ2-7, with D possibly TRBD1 on 6 matching bases. CDR3 length equals 15 residues. Germline V lookup: CDR1 SQVTM, CDR2 ANQGSEA. V gave up 1 base and J gave up 4 bases, with 17 bases separating them. Here the CDR3 DNA reads TGCAGCGTTGAAGTTGTGGGGGCAGGGACATACGAGCAGTACTTC. It is translated as CSVEVVGAGTYEQYF.

This clonotype turned up a few times. The V call is TRBV7-9, the J call TRBJ2-7, with TRBD1 identical over 7 bases. CDR1 is SEHNR and CDR2 is FQNEAQ in the germline V gene (reference sequence). The V segment lost 7 bases and the J segment 2 bases; nucleotides outside the gene matches: 2. The CDR3 has 12 residues. The CDR3 spells CASKQGPYEQYF. The CDR3 DNA reads as TGTGCCAGCAAACAGGGGCCCTACGAGCAGTACTTC.